The present entry profiles one T cell receptor (beta chain) with its context. As yet, its antigen is unknown. This sample stems from a study of cytomegalovirus exposure and HLA in healthy donors. Broader study findings: The study labeled 170 or so TCR beta chains cytomegalovirus-associated. The records held CMV serostatus as the only immune exposure information. Per a later analysis, HLA-associated TCR beta chains showed more clonal expansion than other, equally common TCR beta chains.

Unrecorded immune exposures were likely, despite nominal health at sampling. Deletions cut 6 bases from V and 4 bases from J, with 15 bases between. The germline V gene has CDR1 LNHDA and CDR2 SQIVND (reference sequence). The CDR3 sequence is 14 residues long. 13 Jbeta primers and 60 Vbeta primers were used for the PCR. The data were produced by immunoSEQ multiplex PCR, yet TCRdb's version contains in-frame clones alone and is incomplete. The sample includes some 160,000 clones, 70% to 85% seen only once; the top ten take under 0.9%. The TCR sequence derives from a woman aged 40-49 years in good health and CMV-seronegative. The rearrangement joins TRBV19 to TRBJ1-2; D may be TRBD1 (6 bases). Input material: PBMCs. The CDR3: CASRLQGGAYGYTF. The CDR3 DNA reads as TGTGCCAGTAGGTTACAGGGTGGGGCCTATGGCTACACCTTC.